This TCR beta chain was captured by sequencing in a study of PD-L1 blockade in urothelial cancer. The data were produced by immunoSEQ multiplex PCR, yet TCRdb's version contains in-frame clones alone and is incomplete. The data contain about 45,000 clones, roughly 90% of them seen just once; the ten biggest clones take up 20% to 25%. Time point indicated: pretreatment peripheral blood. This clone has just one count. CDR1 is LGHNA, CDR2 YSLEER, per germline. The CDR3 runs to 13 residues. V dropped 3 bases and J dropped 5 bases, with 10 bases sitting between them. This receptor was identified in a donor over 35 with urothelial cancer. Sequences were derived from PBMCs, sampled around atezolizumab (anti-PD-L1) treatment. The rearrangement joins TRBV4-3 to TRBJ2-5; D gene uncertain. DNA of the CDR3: TGCGCCAGCAGCCATATAGTCGGGGAGACCCAGTACTTC. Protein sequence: CASSHIVGETQYF.